The 22 T cell receptor beta chains in this list originate from one sample, sequenced in a study of blood T cell repertoires in COVID-19. Method: immunoSEQ multiplex PCR; TCRdb's copy keeps in-frame clones and lacks some. The table has around 270,000 clones, 86% seen once. Source material: peripheral blood. The receptors originated from a man in his forties or fifties who had recovered from COVID-19.

This clone was seen once. This chain joins TRBV6-2 or TRBV6-3 and TRBJ2-3; possibly TRBD2 for D (5 bases). V was pared by 6 bases and J by 9 bases, with 16 bases between. CDR3 length: 13 amino acids. Germline-derived CDR1 and CDR2 are MNHEY and SVGEGT. For the CDR3, the DNA is TGTGCCAGCAGCTTATCCCCGAGGGAAACGCAGTATTTT. Translated, it gives CASSLSPRETQYF.

DNA for the CDR3: TGTGCCAGCAGCCATAGGACTAGCGGGAAGGAGACCCAGTACTTC. Its translation is CASSHRTSGKETQYF. The V call is TRBV7-2, the J call TRBJ2-5, with 12 bases aligning to TRBD2. Germline V gene sequence: CDR1 SGHTA, CDR2 FQGNSA. The CDR3 contains 15 residues. V lost 5 bases to trimming and J lost 5 bases; unmatched junction nucleotides: 6. The full variable domain, with the rest looked up from reference TRBV7-2 and TRBJ2-5, is GAGVSQSPSNKVTEKGKDVELRCDPISGHTALYWYRQSLGQGLEFLIYFQGNSAPDKSGLPSDRFSAERTGGSVSTLTIQRTQQEDSAVYLCASSHRTSGKETQYFGPGTRLLVL.

The chain couples TRBV7-3 to TRBJ1-1, with D perhaps matching TRBD1 (6 bases). This CDR3 spans 14 amino acids. Per germline, CDR1 SGHTA and CDR2 FQGTGA. V was shortened by 5 bases and J by 4 bases, with 14 bases between the two germline ends. The CDR3 is CASSQRGGITEAFF. CDR3 coding DNA: TGTGCCAGCAGCCAGAGGGGGGGAATCACTGAAGCTTTCTTT.

A single count supports this clone. The rearrangement joins TRBV18 to TRBJ2-7; no clear D. V lost 6 bases and J 6 bases, leaving 9 bases between the germline ends. The CDR3 sequence is 11 residues long. Germline V gene data show CDR1 as KGHSH and CDR2 as LQKENI. CDR3 DNA sequence: TGTGCCAGCTCGCCGAAAGCCGAGCAGTACTTC. Its translation is CASSPKAEQYF.

This sequence joins TRBV27 and TRBJ2-1, with 10 nucleotides matching TRBD1. The germline gives CDR1 MNHEY, CDR2 SMNVEV (reference sequence). The V and J ends lost 7 bases and 5 bases, in that order; junction bases with no gene match: 8. The CDR3 totals 15 residues. The CDR3 DNA reads as TGTGCCAGCACTGTGGACAGGGGGGGGAACAATGAGCAGTTCTTC. It encodes CASTVDRGGNNEQFF.

This clone was detected once. V gene TRBV19 combines with J gene TRBJ2-5; no firm D call. The CDR3 is 16 residues long. Germline lookup yields CDR1 LNHDA and CDR2 SQIVND (reference sequence). The V end was cut by 0 bases, the J end by 2 bases, with 13 bases between. CDR3 bases: TGTGCCAGTAGTATAGATTCGGGTCGCCGGCAAGAGACCCAGTACTTC. It encodes CASSIDSGRRQETQYF.

The chain employs TRBV7-6 and TRBJ2-1, with D perhaps TRBD2 (6 bases). Between the trimmed V and J ends, which lost 1 base and 14 bases, there was a span of 18 bases. The germline V gene encodes CDR1 SGHVS and CDR2 FNYEAQ. CDR3 length equals 14 residues. The CDR3: CASSLVPRRVYEFF. The CDR3 DNA reads TGTGCCAGCAGCTTAGTTCCCCGGAGGGTATATGAGTTCTTC.

The rearrangement joins TRBV9 to TRBJ2-6, with D tentatively TRBD1 (6 bases). The V end was cut by 4 bases, the J end by 0 bases, with 8 bases between. Germline V gene lookup returns CDR1 SGDLS and CDR2 YYNGEE. This CDR3 spans 15 amino acids. The CDR3 is CASSLQGSGANVLTF. The CDR3 DNA follows: TGTGCCAGCAGCTTACAGGGCTCTGGGGCCAACGTCCTGACTTTC.

V is TRBV6-6 and J is TRBJ2-7; no clear D. The length of the CDR3 is 12 residues. Germline values: CDR1 MNHNY, CDR2 SVGAGI (reference sequence). The germline V and J ends were trimmed by 7 bases and 1 base, with 8 bases remaining between them. The chain's CDR3 is CASTDKSYEQYF. CDR3 nucleotides: TGTGCCAGCACTGACAAATCCTACGAGCAGTACTTC.

The V gene is TRBV12-5, the J gene TRBJ2-2; perhaps TRBD2 as D (6 bases). Trimming removed 6 bases from V and 2 bases from J, with 10 bases in between. This CDR3 region has 14 residues. Germline CDR1 is LGHNT and CDR2 is FRNRAP. The CDR3 is CASGSEGNTGELFF. CDR3 DNA: TGTGCTAGTGGGTCGGAGGGAAACACCGGGGAGCTGTTTTTT.

V and J are TRBV10-2 and TRBJ1-1, with D perhaps matching TRBD1 (6 bases). CDR3 length equals 14 residues. Trimming removed 2 bases at V and 3 bases at J, with 10 bases between. Germline CDR1 WSHSY, CDR2 SAAADI. As DNA, the CDR3 is TGCGCCAGCAGTGAGCAGGGGCCCCACACTGAAGCTTTCTTT. It codes for CASSEQGPHTEAFF.

Comments on this clone: Additional DNA sequences in this sample encode the identical CDR3. The rearrangement uses TRBV30 and TRBJ2-5, with a weak D call TRBD1 (5 bases). Germline V gives CDR1 GTSNPN, CDR2 SVGIG (reference sequence). The germline V and J ends were trimmed by 1 base and 2 bases, with 8 bases remaining between them. The CDR3 contains 13 residues. The CDR3, as DNA: TGTGCCTGGAGTGGCTCAGGGCAAGAGACCCAGTACTTC. This gives the protein CAWSGSGQETQYF. Supplemented by reference TRBV30 and TRBJ2-5, the full variable domain reads SQTIHQWPATLVQPVGSPLSLECTVEGTSNPNLYWYRQAAGRGLQLLFYSVGIGQISSEVPQNLSASRPQDRQFILSSKKLLLSDSGFYLCAWSGSGQETQYFGPGTRLLVL.

The gene calls are TRBV7-2 and TRBJ2-5; 8 bases agree with TRBD1. Germline loops: CDR1 SGHTA, CDR2 FQGNSA. With V trimmed by 1 base and J by 5 bases, 9 bases remained unmatched. This CDR3 has 16 residues. The CDR3 spells CASSLGGTGRLETQYF. CDR3 DNA sequence: TGTGCCAGCAGCTTAGGGGGGACAGGCCGATTGGAGACCCAGTACTTC.

The rearrangement links TRBV10-3 to TRBJ1-5, with D perhaps TRBD1 (5 bases). Germline V lookup: CDR1 ENHRY, CDR2 SYGVKD. This CDR3 has 16 amino acids. Trimming took off 1 base at V and 0 bases at J, with 10 bases between the two ends. The CDR3 region is CAISEWGVDSNQPQHF. CDR3 DNA sequence: TGTGCCATCAGTGAGTGGGGGGTTGATAGCAATCAGCCCCAGCATTTT.

This chain connects TRBV15 to TRBJ2-1; maybe TRBD2 (6 bases). CDR1 is LNHNV, CDR2 YYDKDF, per germline (reference sequence). The V and J ends lost 6 bases and 1 base respectively, with 13 bases between them. CDR3 size: 15 residues. This chain's CDR3 is CATSKGTLSYNEQFF. In nucleotides, the CDR3 is TGTGCCACCAGTAAAGGGACTTTATCCTACAATGAGCAGTTCTTC.

The chain employs TRBV4-1 and TRBJ2-1, with TRBD1 matching over 7 bases. After removal of 0 bases from V and 7 bases from J, the junction contained 12 bases not matched to a gene. The CDR3 covers 17 residues. In germline, CDR1 is MGHRA, CDR2 YSYEKL. CDR3 sequence: CASSQDPQGVDRNEQFF. The CDR3 nucleotides read TGCGCCAGCAGCCAAGATCCCCAGGGGGTTGATCGGAATGAGCAGTTCTTC.

V gene TRBV7-2 combines with J gene TRBJ2-7, with D perhaps TRBD2 (6 bases). The germline gives CDR1 SGHTA, CDR2 FQGNSA. The CDR3 covers 15 residues. Trimming took 5 bases from V and 4 from J, leaving 18 bases between them. DNA of the CDR3: TGTGCCAGCAGCCGCACCGGGACTGGGGGGTACGAGCAGTACTTC. This gives the protein CASSRTGTGGYEQYF.

The chain links TRBV9 to TRBJ2-3; D unresolved. The CDR3 totals 14 residues. The germline V gene has CDR1 SGDLS and CDR2 YYNGEE. V was shortened by 2 bases and J by 1 base, with 8 bases between the two germline ends. In nucleotides, the CDR3 is TGTGCCAGCAGCGTTCGACTGGGCACAGATACGCAGTATTTT. It codes for CASSVRLGTDTQYF. Full variable domain (outside the CDR3, taken from reference TRBV9 and TRBJ2-3): DSGVTQTPKHLITATGQRVTLRCSPRSGDLSVYWYQQSLDQGLQFLIQYYNGEERAKGNILERFSAQQFPDLHSELNLSSLELGDSALYFCASSVRLGTDTQYFGPGTRLTVL.

V is TRBV2 and J is TRBJ2-1; 9 nucleotides align to TRBD2. Germline trimming cut 0 bases from V and 10 bases from J; bases unmatched to any gene: 4. This CDR3 has 14 residues. Per the germline V gene, CDR1 is SNHLY and CDR2 is FYNNEI. CDR3 DNA sequence: TGTGCCAGCAGTGAAGCGGTCCTAGCGGGGGAGCAGTTCTTC. Translation gives CASSEAVLAGEQFF.

The chain employs TRBV7-2 and TRBJ1-3; the D gene is possibly TRBD1 (5 bases). The V end was cut by 5 bases, the J end by 3 bases, with 14 bases between. The CDR3 has 15 residues. In germline, CDR1 is SGHTA, CDR2 FQGNSA. CDR3 amino acids: CASSRDTGVGNTIYF. CDR3 DNA sequence: TGTGCCAGCAGCCGGGATACGGGGGTTGGAAACACCATATATTTT.

The gene calls are TRBV6-8 and TRBJ1-5, with a weak D call TRBD1 (5 bases). This CDR3 has 16 amino acids. CDR1 is MNHGY and CDR2 is SAAAGT in the germline V gene. V lost 4 bases and J lost 0, with 13 bases in between. The CDR3 region has the DNA TGTGCCAGCAGTTTGCCGACAGAGATTAGCAATCAGCCCCAGCATTTT. Its translation: CASSLPTEISNQPQHF.

The gene calls are TRBV15 and TRBJ2-1; the match to TRBD2 covers 10 bases. After removal of 0 bases from V and 9 bases from J, the junction contained 11 bases not matched to a gene. The CDR3 is made up of 17 amino acids. Germline CDR1 reads LNHNV; CDR2 reads YYDKDF (reference sequence). The CDR3 reads CATSRDLVSSGGSEQFF. The CDR3 bases are TGTGCCACCAGCAGAGATCTTGTGTCTAGCGGGGGCTCTGAGCAGTTCTTC.